Sequencing of this T cell receptor beta chain was carried out in a study of cytomegalovirus exposure and HLA in healthy donors. General study results and limits: Another analysis was done later, and it associated roughly 15,000 TCR beta sequences with HLA alleles at 0.05 false discovery rate. Per a later analysis, HLA-associated TCR beta chains showed more clonal expansion than other, equally common TCR beta chains. Differences between HLA loci emerged in a later analysis of TCR association rates, with DRB1 most and HLA-C fewest. The study labeled fewer than 200 TCR beta chains cytomegalovirus-associated.

Amplification used 60 Vbeta primers and 13 Jbeta primers. Sequenced by immunoSEQ multiplex PCR; TCRdb stores in-frame clones only, minus some. The table records about 160,000 clones, around four fifths of them present only once. Points on this clone: Its antigen is not known.

This receptor was obtained from a man between 18 and 29 years old in good health and CMV-seronegative. Sequenced sample: PBMCs.

The CDR3 region is CASSPRTDYYEQYF. The DNA of the CDR3 is TGTGCCAGCAGCCCCCGGACAGATTACTACGAGCAGTACTTC. The rearrangement joins TRBV7-9 to TRBJ2-7, with TRBD1 as a possible D gene (6 bases). Germline CDR1 is SEHNR and CDR2 is FQNEAQ (reference sequence). Trimming left V 5 bases short and J 3 bases short, with 14 bases between. This CDR3 has 14 amino acids.